Included here is one TCR beta chain sequence, with context. This record comes from a study of T cells in Graves' hyperthyroidism and ophthalmopathy. As for the study in general: The authors collected peripheral blood at initial diagnosis, before any treatment.

The germline gives CDR1 SEHNR, CDR2 FQNEAQ (reference sequence). Trimming took 3 bases from V and 0 from J; bases not matched to a gene: 9. This CDR3 region has 18 residues. The source material, RNA transcripts, was used to amplify TCR beta CDR3 regions. In the first-round RT-PCR of the TCR CDR3, the HTBI primer set was used. TCRdb independently ran MiXCR on the multiplex PCR reads; one entry per CDR3 protein. The sample records around 480,000 distinct CDR3 sequences, around an eighth being singletons. Fresh 10 ml peripheral blood yielded PBMCs. The specimen sequenced was blood. This receptor was identified in a woman in her late teens or twenties with Graves' hyperthyroidism. The rearrangement links TRBV7-9 to TRBJ1-2, with TRBD1 matching over 11 bases. The CDR3 sequence is CASSFPGQGDPTNYGYTF. The CDR3 DNA is TGTGCCAGCAGCTTTCCGGGACAGGGGGACCCCACTAACTATGGCTACACCTTC. The full variable domain, completed using reference TRBV7-9 and TRBJ1-2, is DTGVSQNPRHKITKRGQNVTFRCDPISEHNRLYWYRQTLGQGPEFLTYFQNEAQLEKSRLLSDRFSAERPKGSFSTLEIQRTEQGDSAMYLCASSFPGQGDPTNYGYTFGSGTRLTVV.